Sequencing of this T cell receptor beta chain was carried out in a study of immune heterogeneity within non-small cell lung tumors. Study-wide results and caveats: Identical dominant CDR3 beta clonotypes were found repeatedly across the tumor sites of a single patient, and these appeared alongside high-frequency clones that were unique to particular tumor locations. Individual patients showed largely nonoverlapping sets of high-frequency T-cell receptor beta clonotypes. Higher local tumor mutational burden went with moderately higher local T-cell clonality, R around 0.31.

This clonotype was recorded a few times. Its specificity is unknown. Template material for each sample was about 560 ng of bulk tumor genomic DNA. Primary tumors were biopsied several times each, far apart, intraoperatively. Those enrolled were patients newly diagnosed with untreated non-small cell lung cancer and undergoing curative surgery. Amplification of the TCR beta CDR3 was achieved through multiplex PCR with 32 V and 13 J primers. TCRdb itself ran the multiplex PCR reads through MiXCR, one entry per CDR3 protein. Seen here are over 14,000 distinct CDR3 sequences, roughly 29% observed once, and the top ten hold about 15%. Germline V gene sequence: CDR1 GTSNPN, CDR2 SVGIG (reference sequence). CDR3 length equals 14 residues. V trimming: 3 bases; J trimming: 3 bases; junction bases outside the gene matches: 4.

Sequencing input: lung tumor tissue. The TCR originated in a woman aged 45-59 years with non-small cell lung cancer. The chain recombines TRBV30 with TRBJ2-3; 9 bases are a match to TRBD2. In nucleotides, the CDR3 is TGTGCCTGGAGCGTCACTAGCGGGACAGATACGCAGTATTTT. The encoded protein is CAWSVTSGTDTQYF.